What follows are 6 T cell receptor beta chains derived from one specimen sequenced in a study of blood T cell repertoires in COVID-19. Generated by immunoSEQ multiplex PCR, the TCRdb table keeps only in-frame clones and is missing some. The data hold approximately 180,000 clones, with approximately 85% observed a single time. The sample comprised peripheral blood. The source is a human donor with active or convalescent COVID-19. The donor label of this sample is uncertain.

The rearrangement joins TRBV2 to TRBJ2-3; D is unresolved. Trimming shortened V by 6 bases and J by 5 bases, and 6 bases separated the two germline ends. The CDR3 totals 11 residues. Germline loops: CDR1 SNHLY, CDR2 FYNNEI. CDR3 nucleotide sequence: TGTGCCAGCAGGGTACTAGATACGCAGTATTTT. Its translation is CASRVLDTQYF.

This chain uses TRBV7-9 with TRBJ1-6; no firm D call. The V end was cut by 8 bases, the J end by 0 bases, with 5 bases between. The CDR3 covers 13 residues. Germline V gene sequence: CDR1 SEHNR, CDR2 FQNEAQ (reference sequence). CDR3 coding DNA: TGTGCCAGCGAGAGCTCCTATAATTCACCCCTCCACTTT. It translates to CASESSYNSPLHF.

V and J are TRBV7-5 and TRBJ2-3; the DNA was not used to check the table's D call, TRBD1. TRBV7-5 is recorded as a pseudogene. The CDR3 consists of 19 residues. The CDR3 bases are TGTGTCAGAAGCTTATCCGGACAAAGAGGAGCCACTAGCACAGATACGCAGTATTTT. Its translation is CVRSLSGQRGATSTDTQYF.

The chain employs TRBV7-2 and TRBJ1-1; TRBD1 aligns across 8 bases. V lost 5 bases, J lost 1 base, and 9 bases stayed unmatched. The CDR3 runs 16 residues. Germline V gene lookup returns CDR1 SGHTA and CDR2 FQGNSA. CDR3 in amino acids: CASSTGGSKGNTEAFF. In DNA, the CDR3 is TGTGCCAGCAGCACAGGGGGGAGCAAGGGGAACACTGAAGCTTTCTTT.

The genes are TRBV7-8 and TRBJ2-3; 10 bases map to TRBD2. Per the germline V gene, CDR1 is SGHVS and CDR2 is FQNEAQ. Losses at the gene ends were 6 bases for V and 2 bases for J; bases not matched to a gene: 11. The CDR3 covers 17 residues. CDR3 nucleotides: TGTGCCAGCAGAAATAGGATCGGACTAGCGGACACAGATACGCAGTATTTT. Residues: CASRNRIGLADTDTQYF. The full variable domain, with the rest looked up from reference TRBV7-8 and TRBJ2-3, is GAGVSQSPRYKVAKRGQDVALRCDPISGHVSLFWYQQALGQGPEFLTYFQNEAQLDKSGLPSDRFFAERPEGSVSTLKIQRTQQEDSAVYLCASRNRIGLADTDTQYFGPGTRLTVL.

V and J are TRBV4-2 and TRBJ2-7; possible D gene TRBD1, 5 bases. The CDR3 extends over 15 amino acids. Germline CDR1 LGHNA, CDR2 YNFKEQ. V was cut by 0 bases and J by 3 bases, with 12 bases left in between. CDR3 sequence: CASSQDNGRVYEQYF. CDR3 nucleotide sequence: TGTGCCAGCAGCCAAGATAACGGCAGGGTCTACGAGCAGTACTTC.